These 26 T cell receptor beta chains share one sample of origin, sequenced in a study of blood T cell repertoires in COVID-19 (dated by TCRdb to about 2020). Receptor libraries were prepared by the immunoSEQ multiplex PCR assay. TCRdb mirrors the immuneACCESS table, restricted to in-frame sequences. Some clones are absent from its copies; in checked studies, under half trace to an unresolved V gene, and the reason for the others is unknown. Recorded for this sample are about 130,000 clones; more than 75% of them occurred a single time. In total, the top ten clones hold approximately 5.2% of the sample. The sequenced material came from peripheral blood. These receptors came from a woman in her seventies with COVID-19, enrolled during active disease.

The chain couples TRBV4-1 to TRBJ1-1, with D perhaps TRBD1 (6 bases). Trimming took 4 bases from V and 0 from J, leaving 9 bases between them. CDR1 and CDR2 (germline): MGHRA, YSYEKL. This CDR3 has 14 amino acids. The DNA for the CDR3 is TGCGCCAGCAGCCCGGACAGAATGAACACTGAAGCTTTCTTT. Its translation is CASSPDRMNTEAFF.

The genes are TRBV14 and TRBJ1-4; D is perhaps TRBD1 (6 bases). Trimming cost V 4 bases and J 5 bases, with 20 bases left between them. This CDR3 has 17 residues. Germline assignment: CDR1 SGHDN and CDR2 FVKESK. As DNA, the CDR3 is TGTGCCAGCAGCCCCAATGCATGGAGAAGGGGGAATGAAAAACTGTTTTTT. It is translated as CASSPNAWRRGNEKLFF.

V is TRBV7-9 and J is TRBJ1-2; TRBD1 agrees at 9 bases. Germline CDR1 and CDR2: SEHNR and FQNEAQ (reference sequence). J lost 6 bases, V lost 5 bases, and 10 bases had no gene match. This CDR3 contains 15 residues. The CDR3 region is CASSPGQGSSDGYTF. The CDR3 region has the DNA TGTGCCAGCAGCCCGGGACAGGGTTCCTCCGATGGCTACACCTTC.

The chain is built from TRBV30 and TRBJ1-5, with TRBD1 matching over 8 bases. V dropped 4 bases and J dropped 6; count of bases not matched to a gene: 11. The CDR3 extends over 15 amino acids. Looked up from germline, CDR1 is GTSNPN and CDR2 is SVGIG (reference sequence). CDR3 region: CAWTGGGRSGQPQHF. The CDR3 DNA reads TGTGCCTGGACAGGGGGCGGTAGATCAGGTCAGCCCCAGCATTTT.

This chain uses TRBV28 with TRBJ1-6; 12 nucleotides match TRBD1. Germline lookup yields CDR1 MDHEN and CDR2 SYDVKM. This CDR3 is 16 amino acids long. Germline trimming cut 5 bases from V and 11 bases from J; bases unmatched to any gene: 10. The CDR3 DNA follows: TGTGCCAGCAGTCCATGGGGACAGGGGGCGCGGCCACCCCTCCACTTT. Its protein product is CASSPWGQGARPPLHF.

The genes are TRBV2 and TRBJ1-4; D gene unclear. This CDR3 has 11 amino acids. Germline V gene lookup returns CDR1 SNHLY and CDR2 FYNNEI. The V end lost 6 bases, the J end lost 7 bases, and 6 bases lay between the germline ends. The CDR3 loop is CASSLREKLFF. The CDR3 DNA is TGTGCCAGCAGCCTACGTGAAAAACTGTTTTTT.

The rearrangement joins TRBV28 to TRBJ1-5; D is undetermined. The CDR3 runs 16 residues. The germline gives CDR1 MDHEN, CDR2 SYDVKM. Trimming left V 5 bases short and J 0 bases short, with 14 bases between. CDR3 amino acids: CASSMGPQSSNQPQHF. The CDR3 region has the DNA TGTGCCAGCAGTATGGGCCCTCAAAGTAGCAATCAGCCCCAGCATTTT. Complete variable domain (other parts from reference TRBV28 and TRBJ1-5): DVKVTQSSRYLVKRTGEKVFLECVQDMDHENMFWYRQDPGLGLRLIYFSYDVKMKEKGDIPEGYSVSREKKERFSLILESASTNQTSMYLCASSMGPQSSNQPQHFGDGTRLSIL.

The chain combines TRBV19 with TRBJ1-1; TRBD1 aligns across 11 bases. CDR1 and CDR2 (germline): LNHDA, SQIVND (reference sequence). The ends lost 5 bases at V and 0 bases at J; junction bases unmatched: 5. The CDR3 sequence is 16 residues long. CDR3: CASSGGQGGLNTEAFF. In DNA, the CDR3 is TGTGCCAGTAGTGGGGGACAGGGGGGATTGAACACTGAAGCTTTCTTT.

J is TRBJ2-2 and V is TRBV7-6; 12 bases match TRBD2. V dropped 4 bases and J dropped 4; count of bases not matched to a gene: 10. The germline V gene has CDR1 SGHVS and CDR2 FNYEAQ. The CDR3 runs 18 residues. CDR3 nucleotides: TGTGCCAGCAGCTCATACTCCCAGGGACTAGCGGGCACCGGGGAGCTGTTTTTT. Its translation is CASSSYSQGLAGTGELFF.

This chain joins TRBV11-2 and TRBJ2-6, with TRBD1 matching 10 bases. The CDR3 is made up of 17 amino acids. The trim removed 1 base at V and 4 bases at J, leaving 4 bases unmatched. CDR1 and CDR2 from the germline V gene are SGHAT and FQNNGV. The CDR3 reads CASSLGQGASGANVLTF. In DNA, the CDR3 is TGTGCCAGCAGCTTAGGACAGGGGGCGAGCGGGGCCAACGTCCTGACTTTC.

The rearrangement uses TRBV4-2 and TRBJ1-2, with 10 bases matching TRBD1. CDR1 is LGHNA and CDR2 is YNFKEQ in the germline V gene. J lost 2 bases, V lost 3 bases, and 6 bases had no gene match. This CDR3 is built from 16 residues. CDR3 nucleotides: TGTGCCAGCAGCCAGGCCGGGACAGGGGAAAACTATGGCTACACCTTC. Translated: CASSQAGTGENYGYTF.

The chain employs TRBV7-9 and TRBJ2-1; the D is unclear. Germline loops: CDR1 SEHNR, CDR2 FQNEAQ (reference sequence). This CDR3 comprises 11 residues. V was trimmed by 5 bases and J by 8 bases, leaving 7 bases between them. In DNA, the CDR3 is TGTGCCAGCAGCCCCCTCGATGAGCAGTTCTTC. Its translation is CASSPLDEQFF.

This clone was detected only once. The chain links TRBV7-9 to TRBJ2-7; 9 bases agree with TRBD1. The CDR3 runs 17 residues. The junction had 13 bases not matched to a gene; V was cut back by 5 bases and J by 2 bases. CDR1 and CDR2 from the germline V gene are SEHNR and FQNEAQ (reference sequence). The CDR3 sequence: CASSPYPGTGPPYEQYF. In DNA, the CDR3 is TGTGCCAGCAGCCCCTACCCCGGGACAGGGCCTCCCTACGAGCAGTACTTC.

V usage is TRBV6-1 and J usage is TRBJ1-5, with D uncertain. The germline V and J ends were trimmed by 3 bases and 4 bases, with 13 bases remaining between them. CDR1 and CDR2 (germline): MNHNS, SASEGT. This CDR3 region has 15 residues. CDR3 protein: CASSDGPIRNQPQHF. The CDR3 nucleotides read TGTGCCAGCAGTGATGGCCCCATCAGGAATCAGCCCCAGCATTTT.

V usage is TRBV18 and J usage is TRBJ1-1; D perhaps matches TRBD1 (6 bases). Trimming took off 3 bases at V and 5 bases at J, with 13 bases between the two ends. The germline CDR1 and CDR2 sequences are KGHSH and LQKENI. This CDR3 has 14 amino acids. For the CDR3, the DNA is TGTGCCAGCTCACCTCTCAAGGGGGGGACTGAAGCTTTCTTT. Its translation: CASSPLKGGTEAFF.

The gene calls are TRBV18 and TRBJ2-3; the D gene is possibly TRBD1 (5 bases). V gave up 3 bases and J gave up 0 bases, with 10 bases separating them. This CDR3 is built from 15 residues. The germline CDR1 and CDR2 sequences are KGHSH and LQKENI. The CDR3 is CASSPRQTSTDTQYF. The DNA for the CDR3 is TGTGCCAGCTCACCGCGACAGACTAGCACAGATACGCAGTATTTT.

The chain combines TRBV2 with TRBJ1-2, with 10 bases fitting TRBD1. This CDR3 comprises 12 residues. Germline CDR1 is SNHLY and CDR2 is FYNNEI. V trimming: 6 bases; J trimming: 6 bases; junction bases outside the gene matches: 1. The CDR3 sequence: CASSGTGDGYTF. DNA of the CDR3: TGTGCCAGCAGCGGGACAGGGGATGGCTACACCTTC. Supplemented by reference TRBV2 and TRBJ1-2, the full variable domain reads EPEVTQTPSHQVTQMGQEVILRCVPISNHLYFYWYRQILGQKVEFLVSFYNNEISEKSEIFDDQFSVERPDGSNFTLKIRSTKLEDSAMYFCASSGTGDGYTFGSGTRLTVV.

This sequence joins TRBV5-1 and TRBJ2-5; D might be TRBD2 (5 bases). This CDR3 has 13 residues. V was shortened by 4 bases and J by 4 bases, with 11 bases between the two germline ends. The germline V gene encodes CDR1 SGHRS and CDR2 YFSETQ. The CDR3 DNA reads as TGCGCCAGCAGCCCAGGACTGGGAGAGACCCAGTACTTC. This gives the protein CASSPGLGETQYF.

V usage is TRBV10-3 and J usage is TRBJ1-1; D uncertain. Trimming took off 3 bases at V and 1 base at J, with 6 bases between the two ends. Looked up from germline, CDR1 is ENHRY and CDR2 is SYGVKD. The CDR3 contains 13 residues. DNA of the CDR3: TGTGCCATCAGTGAACAGACGAACACTGAAGCTTTCTTT. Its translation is CAISEQTNTEAFF.

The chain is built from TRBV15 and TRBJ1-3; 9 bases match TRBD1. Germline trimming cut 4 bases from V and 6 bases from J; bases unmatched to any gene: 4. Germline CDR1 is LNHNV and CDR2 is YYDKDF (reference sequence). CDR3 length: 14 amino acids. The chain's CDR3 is CATSTTGGQNTIYF. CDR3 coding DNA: TGTGCCACCAGCACCACAGGGGGCCAAAACACCATATATTTT.

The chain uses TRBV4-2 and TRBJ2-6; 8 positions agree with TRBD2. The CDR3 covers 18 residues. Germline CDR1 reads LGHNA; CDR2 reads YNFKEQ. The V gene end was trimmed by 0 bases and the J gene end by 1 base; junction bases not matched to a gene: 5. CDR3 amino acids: CASSQDGRGASGANVLTF. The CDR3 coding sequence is TGTGCCAGCAGCCAAGATGGGCGGGGGGCATCTGGGGCCAACGTCCTGACTTTC.

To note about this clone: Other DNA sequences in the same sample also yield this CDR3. The CDR3 region has the DNA TGTGCCAGCTCACCCGGACAGTTGAACACTGAAGCTTTCTTT. This codes for CASSPGQLNTEAFF. This chain connects TRBV18 to TRBJ1-1, with a tentative D call TRBD1 (6 bases). This CDR3 is built from 14 residues. Per germline, CDR1 KGHSH and CDR2 LQKENI. V was shortened by 3 bases and J by 0 bases, with 8 bases between the two germline ends.

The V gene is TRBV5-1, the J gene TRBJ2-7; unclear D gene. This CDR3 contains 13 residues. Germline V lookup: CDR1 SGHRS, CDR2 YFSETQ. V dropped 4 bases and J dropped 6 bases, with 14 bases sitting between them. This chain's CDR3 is CASSQLPGAEQYF. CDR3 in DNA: TGCGCCAGCAGCCAGCTACCGGGTGCCGAGCAGTACTTC.

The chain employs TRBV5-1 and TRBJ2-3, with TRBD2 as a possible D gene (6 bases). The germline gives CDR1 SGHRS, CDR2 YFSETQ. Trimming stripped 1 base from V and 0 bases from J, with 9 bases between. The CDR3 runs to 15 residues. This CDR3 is CASSLQRVSTDTQYF. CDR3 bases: TGCGCCAGCAGCTTGCAGCGGGTCAGCACAGATACGCAGTATTTT.

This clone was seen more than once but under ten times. This CDR3 reads CASSVGGSGELFF. CDR3 DNA: TGTGCCAGCAGCGTAGGAGGGTCCGGGGAGCTGTTTTTT. The chain carries TRBV9 and TRBJ2-2, with D perhaps TRBD2 (5 bases). Germline V gene data show CDR1 as SGDLS and CDR2 as YYNGEE. V was clipped by 0 bases and J by 6 bases, with 6 bases between them. This CDR3 spans 13 amino acids. Complete variable domain (other parts from reference TRBV9 and TRBJ2-2): DSGVTQTPKHLITATGQRVTLRCSPRSGDLSVYWYQQSLDQGLQFLIQYYNGEERAKGNILERFSAQQFPDLHSELNLSSLELGDSALYFCASSVGGSGELFFGEGSRLTVL.

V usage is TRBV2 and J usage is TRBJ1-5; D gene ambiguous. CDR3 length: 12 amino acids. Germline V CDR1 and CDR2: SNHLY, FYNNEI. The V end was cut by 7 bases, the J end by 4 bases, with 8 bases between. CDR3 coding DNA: TGTGCCAGCAATCCCGAGAATCAGCCCCAGCATTTT. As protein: CASNPENQPQHF.